Listed below are T cell receptor beta chains from one sample, sequenced in a study of vaccination and CD4 T cells after COVID-19. The antigens these receptors bind are not known. TCRdb re-analysed the PCR reads in MiXCR, keeping a single row per CDR3 protein. The sample comprises 8,500 to 10,000 distinct CDR3 sequences, approximately 37% of which are singletons, and approximately 15% rests with the top ten. Input material: CD4+ T cells from blood, cultured in vitro. The receptors here all came from a human donor who had recovered from COVID-19. CDR3s include the opening cysteine and the closing phenylalanine or tryptophan. A D gene is named only where the DNA matches it firmly. The size of a clone is reported for some rows only, either as once, few or many, or as a class for expanded clones.

V	J	size	D	CDR3	DNA
TRBV7-2	TRBJ1-3	few	TRBD1	CASSSYRGLGNTIYF	TGTGCCAGCAGCTCCTACAGGGGACTCGGAAACACCATATATTTT
TRBV19	TRBJ1-2	.	.	CAVNYYGYTF	TGTGCCGTCAATTACTATGGCTACACCTTC
TRBV10-1	TRBJ1-5	once	.	CASLGTERPYSNQPQHF	TGCGCCAGCCTCGGGACGGAGCGACCTTATAGCAATCAGCCCCAGCATTTT
TRBV5-1	TRBJ2-2	.	TRBD1	CASSTGQGIGTGELFF	TGCGCCAGCAGCACGGGACAGGGGATCGGCACCGGGGAGCTGTTTTTT
TRBV12-3/TRBV12-4	TRBJ2-2	.	.	CASSKTRELFF	TGTGCCAGCAGCAAAACCCGGGAGCTGTTTTTT
TRBV3-1	TRBJ1-2	.	TRBD1	CASSQDLATGDYGYTF	TGTGCCAGCAGCCAAGACCTAGCAACAGGGGACTATGGCTACACCTTC
TRBV4-1	TRBJ1-1	.	.	CASSQRTIMNTEAFF	TGCGCCAGCAGCCAGCGGACCATAATGAACACTGAAGCTTTCTTT
TRBV27	TRBJ1-1	.	.	CASTPRRGLVYTEAFF	TGTGCCAGCACCCCCCGGCGGGGCTTAGTTTACACTGAAGCTTTCTTT
TRBV10-3	TRBJ1-5	.	.	CAISEVSVGQPQHF	TGTGCCATCAGTGAAGTCAGCGTTGGACAGCCCCAGCATTTT
TRBV6-1	TRBJ2-3	few	TRBD2	CASEGLARRTDTQYF	TGTGCCAGCGAGGGACTAGCGAGACGCACAGATACGCAGTATTTT
TRBV21-1	TRBJ2-3	medium-sized	.	CASSKASSGGAGDTQYF	TGTGCCAGCAGCAAAGCAAGCAGCGGGGGGGCCGGGGATACGCAGTATTTT
TRBV20-1	TRBJ2-2	.	TRBD2	CSAPSGGNTGELFF	TGCAGTGCTCCTAGCGGGGGGAACACCGGGGAGCTGTTTTTT
TRBV2	TRBJ1-3	few	.	CASRSGGTIYF	TGTGCCAGCAGGTCCGGAGGCACCATATATTTT
TRBV7-2	TRBJ1-2	.	TRBD1	CASSLGTGGGYGYTF	TGTGCCAGCAGCTTAGGGACAGGGGGTGGCTATGGCTACACCTTC
TRBV20-1	TRBJ2-5	few	TRBD2	CSAKLAGQTQYF	TGCAGTGCTAAACTAGCGGGCCAGACCCAGTACTTC
TRBV11-3	TRBJ1-1	few	.	CASSLEVDTEAFF	TGTGCCAGCAGCTTAGAAGTAGACACTGAAGCTTTCTTT
TRBV12-3/TRBV12-4	TRBJ2-5	.	TRBD2	CASSLRTSGGPGETQYF	TGTGCCAGCAGTCTGCGGACTAGCGGGGGGCCAGGTGAGACCCAGTACTTC
TRBV6-1	TRBJ2-1	.	.	CASSEIGPTPYNEQFF	TGTGCCAGCAGTGAAATCGGCCCAACACCCTACAATGAGCAGTTCTTC
TRBV20-1	TRBJ2-1	.	TRBD2	CSWTSGGAGNEQFF	TGCTCCTGGACTAGCGGGGGGGCAGGAAATGAGCAGTTCTTC
TRBV4-3	TRBJ1-6	.	.	CASSQVAGSRDSPLHF	TGCGCCAGCAGCCAAGTGGCAGGGTCTAGGGATTCACCCCTCCACTTT
TRBV20-1	TRBJ1-4	.	TRBD1	CSADSTGRGEKLFF	TGCAGTGCCGATTCGACAGGGCGAGGGGAAAAACTGTTTTTT
TRBV6-2/TRBV6-3	TRBJ2-1	once	TRBD2	CASSLAGGPAYNEQFF	TGTGCCAGCAGCTTAGCGGGGGGCCCCGCCTACAATGAGCAGTTCTTC
TRBV20-1	TRBJ2-5	.	.	CSPTLGETQYF	TGCAGTCCTACCCTTGGGGAGACCCAGTACTTC
TRBV12-3/TRBV12-4	TRBJ2-2	few	.	CASSRGQNTGELFF	TGTGCCAGCAGCCGGGGACAGAACACCGGGGAGCTGTTTTTT
TRBV19	TRBJ1-5	.	.	CASSMRGRGDRNQPQHF	TGTGCCAGTAGTATGCGGGGAAGAGGGGATCGAAATCAGCCCCAGCATTTT
TRBV19	TRBJ2-7	few	TRBD1	CASMGQVYEQYF	TGTGCCAGTATGGGACAGGTCTACGAGCAGTACTTC
TRBV7-9	TRBJ2-3	few	.	CASSPPGRESTDTQYF	TGTGCCAGCAGCCCACCCGGGCGAGAGAGCACAGATACGCAGTATTTT
TRBV6-1	TRBJ1-2	.	.	CASTERGDGYTF	TGTGCCAGCACCGAAAGAGGGGACGGCTACACCTTC
TRBV6-2/TRBV6-3	TRBJ1-5	.	.	CASSRGARRGNQPQHF	TGTGCCAGCAGTCGGGGGGCCCGACGGGGCAATCAGCCCCAGCATTTT
TRBV20-1	TRBJ2-3	.	.	CSANPLAGRTDTQYF	TGCAGTGCTAACCCCCTTGCGGGGCGAACAGATACGCAGTATTTT
TRBV5-4	TRBJ2-3	.	.	CASSPRWSRDTQYF	TGTGCCAGCAGCCCCCGATGGAGCCGAGATACGCAGTATTTT
TRBV20-1	TRBJ1-2	large	.	CSINQGTNYGYTF	TGCAGTATTAATCAGGGCACTAACTATGGCTACACCTTC